Included here is one T cell receptor (beta chain) sequence, with context. The germline gives CDR1 LGHNA, CDR2 YNFKEQ. The CDR3 runs 16 residues. V dropped 0 bases and J dropped 9; count of bases not matched to a gene: 12. The sample is drawn from a study of blood T cell repertoires in COVID-19. Study summary: Acute and convalescent COVID-19 specimens originated in the United States, Italy and Spain. T cells, B-cell-depleted T cells, or PBMCs supplied cDNA or gDNA.

Authors' methods: Reference gene primers were amplified, and this amplification served to estimate nucleated cell counts. The protocol was immunoSEQ multiplex PCR, while the TCRdb copy is restricted to in-frame clones and leaves out a portion. D and trimming were read from the DNA, whereas the V and J calls and clone size are those reported in that table. The top ten clones hold around 24% of a sample with 35,000 to 40,000 clones, about 86% of them seen once. The chain links TRBV4-2 to TRBJ2-5, with 8 bases aligning to TRBD2. The sequenced sample consisted of peripheral blood. This clonotype was sampled from a human donor with acute or convalescent COVID-19. The donor label of this sample is uncertain. For the CDR3, the DNA is TGTGCCAGCAGCCAAGATCTCCCGGGAGCGGGGGAGGCCCAGTACTTC. Its protein product is CASSQDLPGAGEAQYF.